Listed here are 16 T cell receptor beta chains from one sample, sequenced in a study of graft-versus-host responses after intestinal transplantation. Which antigens these TCRs recognize remains unknown. TCRdb's copy holds only in-frame clones and misses some; the assay was immunoSEQ multiplex PCR. The sample lists 30,000 or so clones; roughly 80% were seen once. Here the sequenced sample was unstimulated CD8+ T cells sorted from spleen or lymph node cells, taken before intestinal transplant. The receptors come from a human donor who received an intestinal transplant.

The CDR3 protein is CASQQGSSSYNEQFF. The CDR3 bases are TGTGCCAGCCAACAGGGCTCCAGCTCCTACAATGAGCAGTTCTTC. The chain couples TRBV2 to TRBJ2-1, with a tentative D call TRBD1 (6 bases). The CDR3 covers 15 residues. Germline CDR1 is SNHLY and CDR2 is FYNNEI. Trimming removed 8 bases at V and 0 bases at J, with 14 bases between.

This clone has only a few counts. The sample carries other DNA sequences with the same CDR3. The J gene is TRBJ1-5, the V gene TRBV4-1, with unresolved D. Trimming removed 1 base from V and 9 bases from J, with 16 bases in between. Germline loops: CDR1 MGHRA, CDR2 YSYEKL. The CDR3 runs 15 residues. CDR3 in DNA: TGCGCCAGCAGCCAAGGCTGGACCGGACTCTGGCCCCAGCATTTT. It translates to CASSQGWTGLWPQHF.

The chain is built from TRBV5-1 and TRBJ2-7, with D possibly TRBD1 on 6 matching bases. V lost 3 bases and J 5 bases, leaving 21 bases between the germline ends. This CDR3 contains 16 residues. In germline, CDR1 is SGHRS, CDR2 YFSETQ. The CDR3 bases are TGCGCCAGCAGCTCCGAATACAGGGTATCTGGGGACGAGCAGTACTTC. Translation gives CASSSEYRVSGDEQYF. The whole variable domain, filled in from reference TRBV5-1 and TRBJ2-7, reads KAGVTQTPRYLIKTRGQQVTLSCSPISGHRSVSWYQQTPGQGLQFLFEYFSETQRNKGNFPGRFSGRQFSNSRSEMNVSTLELGDSALYLCASSSEYRVSGDEQYFGPGTRLTVT.

The chain couples TRBV11-1 to TRBJ2-1; D unclear. The V end lost 3 bases, the J end lost 7 bases, and 16 bases lay between the germline ends. The CDR3 runs 15 residues. The germline V gene has CDR1 SGHAT and CDR2 FQDESV (reference sequence). The DNA for the CDR3 is TGTGCCAGCAGCTTCCCCCGTCGTTATCTAAATGAGCAGTTCTTC. It yields the protein CASSFPRRYLNEQFF.

This clone has only one observation. The chain is built from TRBV18 and TRBJ1-4, with D possibly matching TRBD1 (5 bases). CDR3 size: 16 residues. Germline CDR1 KGHSH, CDR2 LQKENI. V lost 5 bases and J 6 bases, leaving 19 bases between the germline ends. The CDR3 DNA sequence: TGTGCCAGCTCATCCGGGACTCGACGGGCACATGAAAAACTGTTTTTT. This encodes CASSSGTRRAHEKLFF.

J is TRBJ2-7 and V is TRBV5-4, with D uncertain. This CDR3 has 16 amino acids. Germline assignment: CDR1 SGHNT and CDR2 YYREEE (reference sequence). V was pared by 0 bases and J by 5 bases, with 18 bases between. The chain's CDR3 is CASSLESGIATNEQYF. CDR3 DNA: TGTGCCAGCAGCTTGGAGTCCGGAATAGCAACGAACGAGCAGTACTTC.

The rearrangement joins TRBV19 to TRBJ2-2, with 7 bases matching TRBD2. In germline, CDR1 is LNHDA, CDR2 SQIVND (reference sequence). The CDR3 extends over 15 amino acids. The junction had 8 bases not matched to a gene; V was cut back by 7 bases and J by 3 bases. CDR3 region: CASNPSGIDTGELFF. The CDR3 DNA reads as TGTGCCAGTAACCCAAGCGGGATTGACACCGGGGAGCTGTTTTTT. The full variable domain, its missing parts supplied by reference TRBV19 and TRBJ2-2, is DGGITQSPKYLFRKEGQNVTLSCEQNLNHDAMYWYRQDPGQGLRLIYYSQIVNDFQKGDIAEGYSVSREKKESFPLTVTSAQKNPTAFYLCASNPSGIDTGELFFGEGSRLTVL.

The V call is TRBV4-1, the J call TRBJ2-7; 7 nucleotides line up with TRBD1. This CDR3 is built from 15 residues. The J segment lost 0 bases and the V segment lost 5 bases, leaving 7 bases of the junction unmatched. In germline, CDR1 is MGHRA, CDR2 YSYEKL. In DNA form, the CDR3 reads TGCGCCAGCAGCTACGGACAGGTGAGCTCCTACGAGCAGTACTTC. Translated: CASSYGQVSSYEQYF.

The genes are TRBV4-1 and TRBJ2-7; perhaps TRBD2 as D (5 bases). The CDR3 is made up of 14 amino acids. Germline assignment: CDR1 MGHRA and CDR2 YSYEKL. V gave up 0 bases and J gave up 2 bases, with 8 bases separating them. The CDR3 bases are TGCGCCAGCAGCCAAGACGACGGGACCTACGAGCAGTACTTC. The encoded protein is CASSQDDGTYEQYF.

The V call is TRBV9, the J call TRBJ2-1; no clear D gene. V gave up 4 bases and J gave up 0 bases, with 5 bases separating them. The germline V gene encodes CDR1 SGDLS and CDR2 YYNGEE. The CDR3 is 13 residues long. CDR3 in amino acids: CASSPSSYNEQFF. In nucleotides, the CDR3 is TGTGCCAGCAGCCCGAGCTCCTACAATGAGCAGTTCTTC.

V usage is TRBV5-1 and J usage is TRBJ2-1; 11 bases are a match to TRBD2. The V segment lost 3 bases and the J segment 5 bases; nucleotides outside the gene matches: 7. The CDR3 loop spans 16 amino acids. The germline gives CDR1 SGHRS, CDR2 YFSETQ. Written as DNA, the CDR3 is TGCGCCAGCAGCTCAGTGACTAGCGGGACTAACAATGAGCAGTTCTTC. Its translation: CASSSVTSGTNNEQFF.

There are a few counts of this clone. The chain combines TRBV7-8 with TRBJ2-7; 10 nucleotides agree with TRBD1. There are 15 residues in the CDR3. Losses at the gene ends were 5 bases for V and 2 bases for J; bases not matched to a gene: 6. Germline V gene lookup returns CDR1 SGHVS and CDR2 FQNEAQ. The CDR3 loop reads CASSQTGGFPYEQYF. DNA of the CDR3: TGTGCCAGCAGCCAGACAGGGGGCTTTCCCTACGAGCAGTACTTC. Supplemented by reference TRBV7-8 and TRBJ2-7, the full variable domain reads GAGVSQSPRYKVAKRGQDVALRCDPISGHVSLFWYQQALGQGPEFLTYFQNEAQLDKSGLPSDRFFAERPEGSVSTLKIQRTQQEDSAVYLCASSQTGGFPYEQYFGPGTRLTVT.

J is TRBJ2-7 and V is TRBV9; TRBD2 matches 7 bases. The germline V gene encodes CDR1 SGDLS and CDR2 YYNGEE. This CDR3 has 15 residues. The V gene end was trimmed by 0 bases and the J gene end by 1 base; junction bases not matched to a gene: 4. The CDR3 bases are TGTGCCAGCAGCGTAGGAGCGGGGAAATCCTACGAGCAGTACTTC. Translating gives CASSVGAGKSYEQYF.

The chain employs TRBV15 and TRBJ1-4; D may be TRBD1 (5 bases). In germline, CDR1 is LNHNV, CDR2 YYDKDF (reference sequence). The CDR3 contains 15 residues. V was shortened by 1 base and J by 7 bases, with 13 bases between the two germline ends. The CDR3 DNA reads TGTGCCACCAGCAGAGGGGGCAACCCCCTTGAAAAACTGTTTTTT. Its translation is CATSRGGNPLEKLFF.

V is TRBV5-1 and J is TRBJ2-7; a weak D match, TRBD1 (6 bases). The CDR3 extends over 14 amino acids. Trimming cost V 5 bases and J 3 bases, with 15 bases left between them. The germline V gene has CDR1 SGHRS and CDR2 YFSETQ. CDR3 region: CASRAQGHDYEQYF. CDR3 DNA: TGCGCCAGCAGGGCTCAGGGGCATGACTACGAGCAGTACTTC.

This chain connects TRBV5-6 to TRBJ2-7; 8 bases agree with TRBD2. The junction had 1 base not matched to a gene; V was cut back by 2 bases and J by 3 bases. Germline CDR1 reads SGHDT; CDR2 reads YYEEEE. The CDR3 extends over 13 amino acids. Here the CDR3 reads CASSFRGGYEQYF. The CDR3 coding sequence is TGTGCCAGCAGCTTCCGGGGGGGCTACGAGCAGTACTTC. The full variable domain, in which reference TRBV5-6 and TRBJ2-7 provide the parts outside the CDR3, is DAGVTQSPTHLIKTRGQQVTLRCSPKSGHDTVSWYQQALGQGPQFIFQYYEEEERQRGNFPDRFSGHQFPNYSSELNVNALLLGDSALYLCASSFRGGYEQYFGPGTRLTVT.